The present entry profiles one TCR beta chain with its context. Its target is unknown. This record comes from a study of blood T cells in healthy people across ages. General observations from the study: When one million T cells were used, diversity estimates were thought to be underestimates. Comparison with aged donors showed that long-lived donors had more naive CD4+ cells and higher diversity.

Using a J-beta primer mix together with a sample-barcoded 5' primer, a second PCR was run for roughly 7 to 12 cycles. TCRdb re-analysed the 5' RACE reads in MiXCR, keeping a single row per CDR3 protein. This sample has roughly 2 million distinct CDR3 sequences, with 49% found just once. Per the germline V gene, CDR1 is SQVTM and CDR2 is ANQGSEA. This CDR3 comprises 19 residues. Trimming took 0 bases from V and 3 from J, leaving 26 bases between them. This chain uses TRBV29-1 with TRBJ1-2; D gene ambiguous. The specimen sequenced was blood. The clonotype was recovered from a woman aged 40 to 55 in good health. Here the CDR3 DNA reads TGCAGCGTTGAAGAAGATCCGTGGGCAGGCGGCACCACTCACTATGGCTACACCTTC. This translates into CSVEEDPWAGGTTHYGYTF.